A selection of T cell receptor beta chains follows, all from one sample in a study of blood T cell repertoires in COVID-19. Assay used: immunoSEQ multiplex PCR; TCRdb lists only in-frame clones, some missing. Of approximately 86,000 clones detected, roughly 87% appear once; the ten largest clones hold about 9.1%. The sample comprised peripheral blood. The source is a man in his fifties with acute or convalescent COVID-19. Each CDR3 is given with its conserved first and last residue. Fields, in order: V gene, clone size, J gene, D gene, CDR3 protein, CDR3 DNA. The D gene is left open where the match is weak. Clone size is stated in some rows and not others, as once, few, many or a class when expanded.

TRBV7-9,-,TRBJ1-2,-,CASSRRVGRSNYGYTF,TGTGCTAGCAGCCGCAGGGTAGGCAGGAGCAACTATGGCTACACCTTC
TRBV6-5,-,TRBJ2-1,-,CATEAGRYNEQFF,TGTGCCACCGAGGCGGGACGGTACAATGAGCAGTTCTTC
TRBV6-5,-,TRBJ1-1,TRBD1,CASRGTGNEAFF,TGTGCCAGCAGAGGGACAGGGAATGAAGCTTTCTTT
TRBV4-2,-,TRBJ1-2,-,CASSQDHSYGYTF,TGTGCCAGCAGCCAAGATCACAGCTATGGCTACACCTTC
TRBV30,-,TRBJ1-6,-,CAWSVGGTNNSPLHF,TGTGCCTGGAGTGTAGGAGGGACCAATAATTCACCCCTCCACTTT
TRBV7-8,-,TRBJ2-5,-,CASSFREPRPQETQYF,TGTGCCAGCAGCTTCCGAGAGCCCAGGCCCCAAGAGACCCAGTACTTC
TRBV5-8,-,TRBJ1-4,-,CASSLVRGRNEKLFF,TGTGCCAGCAGCTTGGTGCGAGGTCGCAATGAAAAACTGTTTTTT
TRBV10-3,-,TRBJ1-6,TRBD1,CAIPDRVDSPLHF,TGTGCCATCCCGGACAGGGTCGATTCACCCCTCCACTTT
TRBV27,-,TRBJ1-1,-,CASSKEGTEAFF,TGTGCCAGCAGTAAGGAGGGCACTGAAGCTTTCTTT
TRBV5-1,-,TRBJ2-3,TRBD2,CASTFGGAGTDTQYF,TGCGCCAGCACCTTCGGGGGGGCTGGCACAGATACGCAGTATTTT
TRBV30,-,TRBJ1-2,TRBD1,CAWSVLREGAPTYTF,TGTGCCTGGAGTGTACTAAGAGAGGGGGCCCCGACGTACACCTTC
TRBV11-2,few,TRBJ1-2,TRBD1,CASSLEGTAAGGYTF,TGTGCCAGCAGCTTAGAGGGGACAGCTGCTGGTGGCTACACCTTC
TRBV5-1,-,TRBJ2-2,-,CASSPYRDTGELFF,TGCGCCAGCAGCCCGTACAGGGACACCGGGGAGCTGTTTTTT
TRBV19,-,TRBJ1-4,-,CASSIGEPGHLGKLFF,TGTGCCAGTAGTATAGGAGAACCGGGACACCTGGGAAAACTGTTTTTT
TRBV7-8,-,TRBJ1-5,-,CASSLDRDQPQHF,TGTGCCAGCAGCTTAGACCGGGATCAGCCCCAGCATTTT
TRBV5-1,-,TRBJ2-2,TRBD2,CASSSEQGGPGELFF,TGCGCCAGCAGCTCCGAGCAGGGAGGGCCCGGGGAGCTGTTTTTT
TRBV5-1,few,TRBJ2-7,-,CASSLEQGYEQYF,TGCGCCAGCAGCTTGGAACAGGGCTACGAGCAGTACTTC
TRBV14,-,TRBJ2-2,TRBD2,CASSVSGGASGELFF,TGTGCCAGCAGCGTTAGCGGGGGGGCCTCCGGGGAGCTGTTTTTT
TRBV16,-,TRBJ1-5,TRBD1,CASSVGQGASNQPQHF,TGTGCCAGCAGCGTTGGACAGGGGGCTAGCAATCAGCCCCAGCATTTT
TRBV28,-,TRBJ1-5,-,CASSSGGQPQHF,TGTGCCAGCAGTTCCGGAGGTCAGCCCCAGCATTTT
TRBV7-9,-,TRBJ2-3,TRBD1,CASSSGQGPQYF,TGTGCCAGCAGTTCCGGACAGGGTCCGCAGTATTTT
TRBV28,-,TRBJ2-3,TRBD2,CASSLAGGPADTQYF,TGTGCCAGCAGTTTGGCGGGGGGGCCCGCAGATACGCAGTATTTT
TRBV5-1,-,TRBJ2-2,TRBD2,CASRRASGGSPNTGELFF,TGCGCCAGCAGGAGGGCTAGCGGGGGATCCCCGAACACCGGGGAGCTGTTTTTT
TRBV5-1,once,TRBJ2-2,-,CASSLGRANTGELFF,TGCGCCAGCAGCTTGGGACGGGCGAACACCGGGGAGCTGTTTTTT
TRBV7-9,-,TRBJ2-3,TRBD1,CASSSRKQGLSSTDTQYF,TGTGCCAGCAGCTCCCGAAAACAGGGGTTATCTAGCACAGATACGCAGTATTTT
TRBV18,-,TRBJ1-3,TRBD1,CASSPTGGFSGNTIYF,TGTGCCAGCTCACCGACAGGGGGTTTTTCTGGAAACACCATATATTTT
TRBV28,-,TRBJ1-5,TRBD1,CASSSDRVNQPQHF,TGTGCCAGCAGTTCCGACAGGGTCAATCAGCCCCAGCATTTT
TRBV28,-,TRBJ2-4,-,CASSPGGRGKNIQYF,TGTGCCAGCAGTCCAGGAGGTCGAGGCAAAAACATTCAGTACTTC
TRBV30,-,TRBJ2-1,-,CAWRTGFGEQFF,TGTGCCTGGAGAACAGGGTTCGGTGAGCAGTTCTTC
TRBV6-1,-,TRBJ2-1,TRBD2,CASSGSSGGTYNEQFF,TGTGCCAGCAGTGGGTCAAGCGGGGGTACCTACAATGAGCAGTTCTTC
TRBV19,-,TRBJ2-2,TRBD1,CASSAGTGSGELFF,TGTGCCAGTAGTGCCGGGACAGGGTCCGGGGAGCTGTTTTTT
TRBV5-1,-,TRBJ2-3,-,CASSQLRSTDTQYF,TGCGCCAGCAGCCAACTACGTAGCACAGATACGCAGTATTTT
TRBV7-2,-,TRBJ1-2,-,CASSLEARRAYGYTF,TGTGCCAGCAGCTTAGAGGCAAGGCGGGCATATGGCTACACCTTC
TRBV5-4,-,TRBJ2-3,-,CASSFVASPDTQYF,TGTGCCAGCAGCTTTGTAGCTTCCCCAGATACGCAGTATTTT
TRBV5-1,-,TRBJ2-1,-,CASSLGQLNNEQFF,TGCGCCAGCAGCTTGGGACAGCTAAACAATGAGCAGTTCTTC
TRBV5-6,-,TRBJ1-5,-,CASSFWGRNQPQHF,TGTGCCAGCAGCTTTTGGGGGCGGAATCAGCCCCAGCATTTT
TRBV10-2,once,TRBJ2-5,TRBD2,CASSESAGRETQYF,TGCGCCAGCAGTGAGTCGGCCGGGAGGGAGACCCAGTACTTC
TRBV7-2,-,TRBJ2-4,TRBD2,CASSPSGGGQGLAKNIQYF,TGTGCCAGCAGCCCGAGCGGGGGGGGCCAAGGCCTAGCCAAAAACATTCAGTACTTC
TRBV5-1,once,TRBJ1-1,-,CASSLVAENTEAFF,TGCGCCAGCAGCTTGGTTGCAGAGAACACTGAAGCTTTCTTT
TRBV18,-,TRBJ2-7,TRBD2,CASSRGAGGRDEQYF,TGTGCCAGCTCACGCGGGGCGGGGGGTCGCGACGAGCAGTACTTC
TRBV18,-,TRBJ1-1,TRBD1,CASSPTGTEAFF,TGTGCCAGCTCACCGACAGGGACTGAAGCTTTCTTT
TRBV20-1,-,TRBJ1-2,-,CSARLDYGYTF,TGCAGTGCTAGACTAGACTATGGCTACACCTTC
TRBV7-6,-,TRBJ1-3,TRBD1,CASSLRGTGGAYGNTIYF,TGTGCCAGCAGCTTAAGGGGGACAGGGGGCGCATATGGAAACACCATATATTTT
TRBV28,-,TRBJ1-5,TRBD1,CASSLTGTGARQPQHF,TGTGCCAGCAGTTTAACCGGGACAGGGGCTCGCCAGCCCCAGCATTTT
TRBV5-4,-,TRBJ2-3,TRBD2,CASSSALLRAGGTDTQYF,TGTGCCAGCAGCTCGGCCCTACTCAGGGCGGGGGGCACAGATACGCAGTATTTT
TRBV5-1,-,TRBJ2-1,-,CASSLPRDSYNEQFF,TGCGCCAGCAGCTTGCCCAGGGACTCCTACAATGAGCAGTTCTTC
TRBV3-1/TRBV3-2,-,TRBJ2-2,TRBD2,CASSPLAVNTGELFF,TGTGCCAGCAGCCCACTAGCGGTGAACACCGGGGAGCTGTTTTTT
TRBV30,-,TRBJ2-3,TRBD2,CAWRVYGGSTDTQYF,TGTGCCTGGAGAGTTTACGGGGGGAGCACAGATACGCAGTATTTT
TRBV3-1/TRBV3-2,-,TRBJ1-5,-,CASSQRGIGPQHF,TGTGCCAGCAGCCAGAGGGGGATTGGGCCCCAGCATTTT
TRBV27,-,TRBJ2-3,TRBD1,CASSLMGQGKDTQYF,TGTGCCAGCAGTCTAATGGGACAGGGTAAGGATACGCAGTATTTT
TRBV9,-,TRBJ1-6,TRBD1,CASSPRATGGSYNSPLHF,TGTGCCAGCAGCCCGAGAGCGACAGGGGGCTCCTATAATTCACCCCTCCACTTT